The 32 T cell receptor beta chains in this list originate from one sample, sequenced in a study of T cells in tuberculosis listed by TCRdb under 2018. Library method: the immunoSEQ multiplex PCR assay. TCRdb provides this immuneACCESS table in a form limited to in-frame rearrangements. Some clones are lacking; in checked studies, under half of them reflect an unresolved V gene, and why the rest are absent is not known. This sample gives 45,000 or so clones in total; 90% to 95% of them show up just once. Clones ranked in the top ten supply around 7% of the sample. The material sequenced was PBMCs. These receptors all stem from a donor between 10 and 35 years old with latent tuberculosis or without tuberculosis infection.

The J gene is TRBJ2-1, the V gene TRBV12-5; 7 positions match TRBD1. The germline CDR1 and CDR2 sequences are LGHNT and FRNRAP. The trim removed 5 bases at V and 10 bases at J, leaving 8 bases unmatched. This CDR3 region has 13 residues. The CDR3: CASGSDRASEQFF. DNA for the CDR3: TGTGCTAGTGGTAGCGACAGGGCAAGCGAGCAGTTCTTC.

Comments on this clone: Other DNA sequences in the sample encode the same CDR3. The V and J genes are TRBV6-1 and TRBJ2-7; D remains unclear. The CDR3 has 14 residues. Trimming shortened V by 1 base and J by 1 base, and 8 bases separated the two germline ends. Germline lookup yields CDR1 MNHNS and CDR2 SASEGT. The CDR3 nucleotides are TGTGCCAGCAGTGAAGGCGGTTCGTCCTACGAGCAGTACTTC. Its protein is CASSEGGSSYEQYF.

The CDR3 here is CAWSVQGYEQYF. The CDR3 DNA is TGTGCCTGGAGTGTACAGGGCTACGAGCAGTACTTC. The chain recombines TRBV30 with TRBJ2-7, with D possibly TRBD1 on 6 matching bases. Germline loops: CDR1 GTSNPN, CDR2 SVGIG (reference sequence). Trimming left V 0 bases short and J 3 bases short, with 6 bases between. The CDR3 consists of 12 residues.

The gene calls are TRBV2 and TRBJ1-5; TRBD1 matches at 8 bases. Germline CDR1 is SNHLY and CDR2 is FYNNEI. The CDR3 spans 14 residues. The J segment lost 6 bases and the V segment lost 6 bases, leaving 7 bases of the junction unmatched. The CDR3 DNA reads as TGTGCCAGCAGCGAGGGCCAGGGGGCTCAGCCCCAGCATTTT. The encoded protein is CASSEGQGAQPQHF.

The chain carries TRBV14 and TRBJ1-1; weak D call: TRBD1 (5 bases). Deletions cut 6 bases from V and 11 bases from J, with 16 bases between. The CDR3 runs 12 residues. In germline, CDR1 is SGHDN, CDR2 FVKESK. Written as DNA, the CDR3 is TGTGCCAGCAGTCAGCTGGACACCGTGGCTTTCTTT. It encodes CASSQLDTVAFF.

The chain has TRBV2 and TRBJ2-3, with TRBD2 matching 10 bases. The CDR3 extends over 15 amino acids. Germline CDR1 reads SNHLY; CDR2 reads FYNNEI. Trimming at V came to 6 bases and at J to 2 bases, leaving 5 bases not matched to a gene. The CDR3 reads CASRALAGATDTQYF. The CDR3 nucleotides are TGTGCCAGCAGAGCCCTAGCGGGAGCCACAGATACGCAGTATTTT.

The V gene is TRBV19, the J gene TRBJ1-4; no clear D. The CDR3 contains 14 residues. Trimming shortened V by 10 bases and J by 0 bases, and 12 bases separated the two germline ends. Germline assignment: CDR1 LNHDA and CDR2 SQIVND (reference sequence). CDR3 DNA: TGTGCCACTAAGGCTAGAACAACTAATGAAAAACTGTTTTTT. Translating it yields CATKARTTNEKLFF.

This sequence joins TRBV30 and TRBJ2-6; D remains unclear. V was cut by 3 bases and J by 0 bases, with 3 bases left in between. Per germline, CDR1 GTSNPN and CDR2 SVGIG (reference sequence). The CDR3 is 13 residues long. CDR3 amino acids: CAWSRSGANVLTF. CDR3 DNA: TGTGCCTGGAGCCGCTCTGGGGCCAACGTCCTGACTTTC.

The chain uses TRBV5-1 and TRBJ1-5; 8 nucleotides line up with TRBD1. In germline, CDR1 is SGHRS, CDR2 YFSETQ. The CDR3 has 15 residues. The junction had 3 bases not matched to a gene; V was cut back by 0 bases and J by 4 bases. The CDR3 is CASSLDTGGNQPQHF. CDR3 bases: TGCGCCAGCAGCTTGGATACAGGGGGGAATCAGCCCCAGCATTTT. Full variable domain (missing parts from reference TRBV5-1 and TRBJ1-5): KAGVTQTPRYLIKTRGQQVTLSCSPISGHRSVSWYQQTPGQGLQFLFEYFSETQRNKGNFPGRFSGRQFSNSRSEMNVSTLELGDSALYLCASSLDTGGNQPQHFGDGTRLSIL.

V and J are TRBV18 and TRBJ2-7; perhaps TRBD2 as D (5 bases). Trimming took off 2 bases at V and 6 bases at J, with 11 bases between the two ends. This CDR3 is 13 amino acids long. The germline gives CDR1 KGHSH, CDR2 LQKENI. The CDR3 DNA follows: TGTGCCAGCTCACCAGGGAAGGACTCCGAGCAGTACTTC. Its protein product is CASSPGKDSEQYF.

This chain's CDR3 is CASSYYTGYTKPNYGYTF. DNA of the CDR3: TGTGCCAGCAGTTACTACACAGGGTACACCAAGCCTAACTATGGCTACACCTTC. This chain links TRBV7-8 with TRBJ1-2, with a possible D match to TRBD1 (6 bases). The CDR3 extends over 18 amino acids. Germline lookup yields CDR1 SGHVS and CDR2 FQNEAQ. V was pared by 6 bases and J by 0 bases, with 23 bases between.

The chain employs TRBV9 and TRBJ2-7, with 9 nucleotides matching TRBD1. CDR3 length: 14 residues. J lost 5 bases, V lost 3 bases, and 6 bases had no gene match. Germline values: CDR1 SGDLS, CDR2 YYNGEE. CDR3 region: CASSAGTGFDEQYF. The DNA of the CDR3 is TGTGCCAGCAGCGCCGGGACAGGGTTCGACGAGCAGTACTTC.

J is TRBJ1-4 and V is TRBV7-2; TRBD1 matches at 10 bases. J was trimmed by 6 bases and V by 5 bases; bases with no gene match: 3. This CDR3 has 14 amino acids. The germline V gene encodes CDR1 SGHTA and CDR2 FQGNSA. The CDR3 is CASSPDRGDEKLFF. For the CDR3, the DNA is TGTGCCAGCAGCCCGGACAGGGGGGATGAAAAACTGTTTTTT.

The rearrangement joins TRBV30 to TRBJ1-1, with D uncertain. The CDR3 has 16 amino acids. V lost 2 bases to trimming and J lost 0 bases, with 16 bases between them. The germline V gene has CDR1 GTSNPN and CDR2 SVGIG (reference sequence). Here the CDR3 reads CAWSLFGGRMNTEAFF. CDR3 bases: TGTGCCTGGAGTTTATTCGGAGGGAGAATGAACACTGAAGCTTTCTTT.

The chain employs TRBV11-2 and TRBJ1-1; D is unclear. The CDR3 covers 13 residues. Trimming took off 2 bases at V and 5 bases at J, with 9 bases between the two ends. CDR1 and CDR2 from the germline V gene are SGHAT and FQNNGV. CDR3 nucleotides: TGTGCCAGCAGCTTAATAGGAGGGACTGAAGCTTTCTTT. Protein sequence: CASSLIGGTEAFF.

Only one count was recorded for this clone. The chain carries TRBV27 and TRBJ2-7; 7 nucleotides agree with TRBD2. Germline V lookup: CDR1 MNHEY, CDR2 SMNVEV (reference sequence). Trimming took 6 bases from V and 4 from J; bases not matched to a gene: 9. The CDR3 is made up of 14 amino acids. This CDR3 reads CASSPRGESYEQYF. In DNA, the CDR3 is TGTGCCAGCAGCCCCCGGGGGGAGTCTTACGAGCAGTACTTC.

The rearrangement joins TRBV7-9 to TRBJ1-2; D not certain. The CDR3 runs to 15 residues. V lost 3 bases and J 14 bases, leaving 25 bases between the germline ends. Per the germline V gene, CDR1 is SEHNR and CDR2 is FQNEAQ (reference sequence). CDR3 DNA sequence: TGTGCCAGCAGCTTTGGCAATGTAGACGGGATATTAAAGACCTTC. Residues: CASSFGNVDGILKTF.

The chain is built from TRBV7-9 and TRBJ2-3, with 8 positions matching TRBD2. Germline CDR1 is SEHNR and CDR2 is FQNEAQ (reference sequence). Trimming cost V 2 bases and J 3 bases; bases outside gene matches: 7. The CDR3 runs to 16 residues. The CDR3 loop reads CASSLMGREATDTQYF. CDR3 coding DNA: TGTGCCAGCAGCTTAATGGGGCGGGAGGCAACAGATACGCAGTATTTT.

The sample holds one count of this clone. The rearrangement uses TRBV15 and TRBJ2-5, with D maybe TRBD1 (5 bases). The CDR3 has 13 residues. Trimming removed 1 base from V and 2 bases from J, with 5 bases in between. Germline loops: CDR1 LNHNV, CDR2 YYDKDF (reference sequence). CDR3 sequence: CATSRGQQETQYF. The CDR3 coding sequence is TGTGCCACCAGCAGAGGACAGCAAGAGACCCAGTACTTC.

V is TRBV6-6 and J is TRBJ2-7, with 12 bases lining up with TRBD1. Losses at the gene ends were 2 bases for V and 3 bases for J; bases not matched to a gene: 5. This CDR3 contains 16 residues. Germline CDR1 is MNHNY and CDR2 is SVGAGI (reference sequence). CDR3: CASSYGGQGAFYEQYF. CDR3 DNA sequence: TGTGCCAGCAGTTACGGGGGACAGGGGGCTTTCTACGAGCAGTACTTC.

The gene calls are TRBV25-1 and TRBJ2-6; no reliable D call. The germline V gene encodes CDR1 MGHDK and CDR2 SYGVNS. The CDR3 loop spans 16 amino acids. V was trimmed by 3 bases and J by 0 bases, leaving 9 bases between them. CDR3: CASSDQYYSGANVLTF. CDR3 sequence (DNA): TGTGCCAGCAGTGACCAGTATTACTCTGGGGCCAACGTCCTGACTTTC.

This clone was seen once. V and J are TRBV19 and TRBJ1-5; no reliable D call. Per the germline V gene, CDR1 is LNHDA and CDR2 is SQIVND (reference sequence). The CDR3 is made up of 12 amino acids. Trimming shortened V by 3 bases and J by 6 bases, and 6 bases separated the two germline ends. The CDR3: CASSMRSQPQHF. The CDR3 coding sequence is TGTGCCAGTAGTATGAGAAGTCAGCCCCAGCATTTT.

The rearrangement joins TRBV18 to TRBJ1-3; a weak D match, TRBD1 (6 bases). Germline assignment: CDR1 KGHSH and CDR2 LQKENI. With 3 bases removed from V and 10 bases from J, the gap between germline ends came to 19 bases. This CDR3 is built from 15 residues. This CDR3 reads CASSPPSAGGLTIYF. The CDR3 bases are TGTGCCAGCTCACCCCCCTCTGCGGGGGGGCTGACCATATATTTT.

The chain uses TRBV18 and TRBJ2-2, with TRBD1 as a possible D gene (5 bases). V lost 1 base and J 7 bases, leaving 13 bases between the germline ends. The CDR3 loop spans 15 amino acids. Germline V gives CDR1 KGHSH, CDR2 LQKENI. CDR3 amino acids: CASSPRQGEGGELFF. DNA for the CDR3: TGTGCCAGCTCACCACGGCAGGGCGAAGGCGGGGAGCTGTTTTTT.

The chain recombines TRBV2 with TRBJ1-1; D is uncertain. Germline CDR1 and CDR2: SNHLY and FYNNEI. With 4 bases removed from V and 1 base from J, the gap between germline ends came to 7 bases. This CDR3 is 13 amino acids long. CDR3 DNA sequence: TGTGCCAGCAGTGTTGAGGGGAACACTGAAGCTTTCTTT. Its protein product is CASSVEGNTEAFF.

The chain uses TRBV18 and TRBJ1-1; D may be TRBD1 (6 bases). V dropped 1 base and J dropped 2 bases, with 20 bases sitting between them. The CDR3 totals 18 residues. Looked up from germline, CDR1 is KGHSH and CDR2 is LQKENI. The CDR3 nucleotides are TGTGCCAGCTCACCACTAAACGGGATGACAGGAGTTAACACTGAAGCTTTCTTT. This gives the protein CASSPLNGMTGVNTEAFF.

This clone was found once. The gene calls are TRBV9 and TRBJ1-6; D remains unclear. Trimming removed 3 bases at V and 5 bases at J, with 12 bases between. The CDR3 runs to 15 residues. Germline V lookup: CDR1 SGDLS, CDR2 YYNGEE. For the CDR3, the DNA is TGTGCCAGCAGCGAGAGACACACCAATAATTCACCCCTCCACTTT. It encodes CASSERHTNNSPLHF.

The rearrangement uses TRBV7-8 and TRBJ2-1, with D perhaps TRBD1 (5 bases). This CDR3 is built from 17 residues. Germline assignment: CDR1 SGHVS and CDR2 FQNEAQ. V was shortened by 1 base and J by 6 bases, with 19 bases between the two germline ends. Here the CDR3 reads CASSLGKGHLFFNEQFF. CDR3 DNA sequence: TGTGCCAGCAGCTTAGGTAAAGGACACCTATTCTTCAATGAGCAGTTCTTC.

The CDR3 loop is CASSPKSGTYEQYF. In nucleotides, the CDR3 is TGTGCCAGCTCACCGAAGTCAGGGACCTACGAGCAGTACTTC. The rearrangement links TRBV18 to TRBJ2-7, with D possibly being TRBD1 (5 bases). Germline lookup yields CDR1 KGHSH and CDR2 LQKENI. The CDR3 loop spans 14 amino acids. Trimming removed 3 bases from V and 2 bases from J, with 11 bases in between.

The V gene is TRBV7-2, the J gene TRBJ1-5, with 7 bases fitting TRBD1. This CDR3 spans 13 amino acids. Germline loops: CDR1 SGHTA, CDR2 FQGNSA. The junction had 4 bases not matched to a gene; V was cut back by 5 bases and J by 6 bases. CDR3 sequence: CASSQDRVQPQHF. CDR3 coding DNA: TGTGCCAGCAGCCAAGACAGGGTTCAGCCCCAGCATTTT.

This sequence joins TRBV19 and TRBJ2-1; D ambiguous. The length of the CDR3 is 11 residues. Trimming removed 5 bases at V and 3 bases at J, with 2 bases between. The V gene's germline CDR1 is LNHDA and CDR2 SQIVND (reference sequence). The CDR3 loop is CASSLYNEQFF. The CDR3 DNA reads TGTGCCAGTAGTCTCTACAATGAGCAGTTCTTC. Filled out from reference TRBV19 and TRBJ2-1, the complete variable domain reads DGGITQSPKYLFRKEGQNVTLSCEQNLNHDAMYWYRQDPGQGLRLIYYSQIVNDFQKGDIAEGYSVSREKKESFPLTVTSAQKNPTAFYLCASSLYNEQFFGPGTRLTVL.

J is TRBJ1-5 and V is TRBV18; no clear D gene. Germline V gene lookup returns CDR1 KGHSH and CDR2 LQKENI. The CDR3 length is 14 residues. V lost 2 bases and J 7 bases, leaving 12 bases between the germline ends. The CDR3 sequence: CASSPRSDTQPQHF. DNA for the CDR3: TGTGCCAGCTCACCAAGGTCTGACACCCAGCCCCAGCATTTT. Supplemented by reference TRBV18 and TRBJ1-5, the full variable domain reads NAGVMQNPRHLVRRRGQEARLRCSPMKGHSHVYWYRQLPEEGLKFMVYLQKENIIDESGMPKERFSAEFPKEGPSILRIQQVVRGDSAAYFCASSPRSDTQPQHFGDGTRLSIL.